The 8 T cell receptor beta chains below were found in one sample sequenced in a study of blood T cell repertoires in COVID-19 (dated by TCRdb to the early 2020s). Libraries were built with the immunoSEQ multiplex PCR assay. TCRdb took over this immuneACCESS table, retaining in-frame rearrangements with V and J assigned. Such tables are incomplete; in checked studies, under half of the missing clones stem from an unresolved V gene, and the remainder is unexplained. The sample data list roughly 250,000 clones, and about 85% of these were observed just once. Around 6.9% of the sample lies in the top ten. Material: peripheral blood. Source of these receptors: a man in his 60s who had recovered from COVID-19.

The J gene is TRBJ2-7, the V gene TRBV7-9; tentatively, D is TRBD2 (6 bases). CDR1 is SEHNR, CDR2 FQNEAQ, per germline (reference sequence). The CDR3 spans 16 residues. V dropped 3 bases and J dropped 4 bases, with 19 bases sitting between them. The CDR3 DNA follows: TGTGCCAGCAGCTTGGGGCGAGGGACTTCTCAATACGAGCAGTACTTC. Translated, it gives CASSLGRGTSQYEQYF.

There are a few counts of this clone. This chain links TRBV6-2 or TRBV6-3 with TRBJ2-1; a possible D gene is TRBD1 (5 bases). In germline, CDR1 is MNHEY, CDR2 SVGEGT. This CDR3 region has 11 residues. V was trimmed by 2 bases and J by 9 bases, leaving 5 bases between them. CDR3 residues: CASSYTGEQFF. CDR3 coding DNA: TGTGCCAGCAGTTACACAGGTGAGCAGTTCTTC.

J is TRBJ2-2 and V is TRBV5-1, with 9 bases matching TRBD2. This CDR3 has 16 residues. Germline V gene lookup returns CDR1 SGHRS and CDR2 YFSETQ. The ends lost 0 bases at V and 5 bases at J; junction bases unmatched: 5. The CDR3 is CASSLVAAGGTGELFF. The CDR3, as DNA: TGCGCCAGCAGCTTGGTCGCAGCGGGGGGAACCGGGGAGCTGTTTTTT.

This clone was found a few times. This chain uses TRBV5-6 with TRBJ2-3; possible D gene TRBD1, 6 bases. Trimming pared 10 bases from V and 4 bases from J, leaving 13 bases between. CDR3 size: 12 residues. Looked up from germline, CDR1 is SGHDT and CDR2 is YYEEEE. The CDR3 sequence is CAGSGASDTQYF. The CDR3 coding sequence is TGTGCCGGGTCAGGGGCGTCAGATACGCAGTATTTT.

This clone was counted a few times. The chain recombines TRBV6-5 with TRBJ1-2; D possibly corresponds to TRBD1 (6 bases). V was pared by 2 bases and J by 7 bases, with 11 bases between. Germline CDR1 is MNHEY and CDR2 is SVGAGI. This CDR3 has 13 residues. This CDR3 reads CASSYQGTRGYTF. The CDR3 DNA reads as TGTGCCAGCAGTTACCAGGGGACCCGTGGCTACACCTTC.

The chain is built from TRBV19 and TRBJ1-1, with D perhaps TRBD1 (6 bases). This CDR3 region has 14 residues. From germline, CDR1 is LNHDA and CDR2 SQIVND (reference sequence). Trimming took off 6 bases at V and 6 bases at J, with 17 bases between the two ends. The DNA of the CDR3 is TGTGCCAGTAGATCGACGGCGGGGGCTCCTGAAGCTTTCTTT. Protein sequence: CASRSTAGAPEAFF.

The chain combines TRBV18 with TRBJ2-7, with TRBD1 matching over 7 bases. Germline-derived CDR1 and CDR2 are KGHSH and LQKENI. Trimming at V came to 10 bases and at J to 3 bases, leaving 9 bases not matched to a gene. CDR3 length equals 13 residues. The CDR3 DNA sequence: TGTGCCACCGGACAGGTCCCCAACTACGAGCAGTACTTC. It translates to CATGQVPNYEQYF.

V gene TRBV6-2 or TRBV6-3 combines with J gene TRBJ2-7; 10 bases align to TRBD1. The CDR3 contains 18 residues. CDR1 is MNHEY and CDR2 is SVGEGT in the germline V gene. Trimming took 2 bases from V and 3 from J; bases not matched to a gene: 13. As DNA, the CDR3 is TGTGCCAGCAGTTACGACGCGGACAGGGGGACCTTTCTCTACGAGCAGTACTTC. Translation gives CASSYDADRGTFLYEQYF.